The 31 T cell receptor beta chains reported below all come from one sample, sequenced in a study of cytomegalovirus exposure and HLA in healthy donors. PCR employed 60 Vbeta and 13 Jbeta primers. The assay was immunoSEQ multiplex PCR, and TCRdb's table has in-frame clones only and misses some. The sample shows 150,000 to 200,000 clones, around three quarters of them seen only once. Sequencing was performed on PBMCs. These TCRs come from a woman aged 40 to 49 in good health and CMV-seronegative.

The chain couples TRBV5-8 to TRBJ1-3, with D tentatively TRBD1 (5 bases). CDR1 is SGHTS, CDR2 YDEGEE, per germline. Trimming stripped 4 bases from V and 0 bases from J, with 11 bases between. This CDR3 is 15 amino acids long. The CDR3 coding sequence is TGTGCCAGCAGCGTATTGGGGGGCTCTGGAAACACCATATATTTT. This sequence encodes CASSVLGGSGNTIYF.

The rearrangement links TRBV19 to TRBJ1-1, with D possibly TRBD1 on 6 matching bases. The CDR3 is 17 residues long. V lost 4 bases and J 1 base, leaving 19 bases between the germline ends. The germline gives CDR1 LNHDA, CDR2 SQIVND (reference sequence). CDR3 in DNA: TGTGCCAGTAGTAATTTGGGCGTTGGGGGCCAGAACACTGAAGCTTTCTTT. This gives the protein CASSNLGVGGQNTEAFF.

The chain has TRBV30 and TRBJ2-1, with D tentatively TRBD1 (5 bases). Germline V gives CDR1 GTSNPN, CDR2 SVGIG (reference sequence). The CDR3 is 14 amino acids. Trimming took off 1 base at V and 5 bases at J, with 12 bases between the two ends. CDR3 sequence reads: CAWSGPDSHNEQFF. The CDR3 coding sequence is TGTGCCTGGAGTGGCCCCGACAGTCACAATGAGCAGTTCTTC.

The V and J genes are TRBV7-3 and TRBJ2-1; the D gene is possibly TRBD2 (7 bases). The germline gives CDR1 SGHTA, CDR2 FQGTGA. The V gene lost 4 bases and the J gene lost 7 bases, with 29 bases spanning the gap. The CDR3 has 19 residues. CDR3 sequence (DNA): TGTGCCAGCAGCTCGAGGGGGGGGAGGGGAGCGGGACCGGGTAATGAGCAGTTCTTC. Translating gives CASSSRGGRGAGPGNEQFF.

DNA for the CDR3: TGCGCCAGCAGCTTGGAGACAGGGGGCGGGTACGAGCAGTACTTC. Amino acids: CASSLETGGGYEQYF. This rearrangement joins TRBV5-1 to TRBJ2-7; 10 bases agree with TRBD1. The CDR3 covers 15 residues. Trimming cost V 0 bases and J 4 bases; bases outside gene matches: 4. CDR1 and CDR2 (germline): SGHRS, YFSETQ.

Regarding this clone: At one boundary the junction diverges from the germline segment, which might be a read error. The sample carries other DNA sequences with the same CDR3. This chain connects TRBV5-1 to TRBJ1-4; 9 nucleotides agree with TRBD1. From germline, CDR1 is SGHRS and CDR2 YFSETQ. The CDR3 spans 19 residues. CDR3 nucleotides: TGCGCCAGCAGCGCCACCCTCACAGGGGGCAGGTTTACTAATGAAAAACTATTTTTT. Amino acid sequence: CASSATLTGGRFTNEKLFF.

CDR3 loop: CAWRLTGGYGNTIYF. The CDR3 bases are TGTGCCTGGAGACTGACAGGGGGCTATGGAAACACCATATATTTT. The chain is built from TRBV30 and TRBJ1-3, with 10 bases matching TRBD1. The germline V gene has CDR1 GTSNPN and CDR2 SVGIG (reference sequence). The CDR3 sequence is 15 residues long. Trimming removed 3 bases from V and 3 bases from J; junction bases left unmatched: 5.

The genes are TRBV7-9 and TRBJ2-5, with D unclear. This CDR3 comprises 14 residues. Germline CDR1 SEHNR, CDR2 FQNEAQ (reference sequence). Trimming cost V 2 bases and J 2 bases, with 9 bases left between them. CDR3 DNA: TGTGCCAGCAGCTTATACGAGTCGCAAGAGACCCAGTACTTC. Translating it yields CASSLYESQETQYF.

This clone showed up just once. This chain connects TRBV10-1 to TRBJ2-5, with D possibly being TRBD2 (6 bases). This CDR3 is 16 amino acids long. V dropped 0 bases and J dropped 0 bases, with 11 bases sitting between them. Germline V gene data show CDR1 as WNHNN and CDR2 as SYGVQD (reference sequence). Here the CDR3 reads CASSESSWDYQETQYF. Here the CDR3 DNA reads TGCGCCAGCAGTGAGTCTTCCTGGGACTACCAAGAGACCCAGTACTTC.

The CDR3 reads CASSVGEGGKLFF. The CDR3 nucleotides read TGTGCCAGCAGCGTAGGGGAGGGAGGGAAACTGTTTTTT. The V call is TRBV9, the J call TRBJ1-4; D not resolved. V was clipped by 0 bases and J by 11 bases, with 11 bases between them. Germline CDR1 and CDR2: SGDLS and YYNGEE. The CDR3 runs to 13 residues.

This rearrangement joins TRBV9 to TRBJ1-2; D is ambiguous. Trimming removed 3 bases at V and 4 bases at J, with 13 bases between. Per the germline V gene, CDR1 is SGDLS and CDR2 is YYNGEE. The CDR3 loop spans 14 amino acids. The CDR3 DNA reads TGTGCCAGCAGCGCCGGAGGGCAGTTCTATGGCTACACCTTC. Its translation: CASSAGGQFYGYTF.

The J gene is TRBJ2-1, the V gene TRBV7-3; 14 nucleotides align to TRBD2. Germline V gene lookup returns CDR1 SGHTA and CDR2 FQGTGA. The CDR3 totals 16 residues. Trimming at V came to 5 bases and at J to 3 bases, leaving 3 bases not matched to a gene. CDR3: CASSRGLAGGYNEQFF. DNA for the CDR3: TGTGCCAGCAGCCGCGGACTAGCGGGAGGCTACAATGAGCAGTTCTTC.

As DNA, the CDR3 is TGTGCCAGCAGCGTTGGACAGCAGAACACTGAAGCTTTCTTT. Translated, it gives CASSVGQQNTEAFF. The chain employs TRBV9 and TRBJ1-1, with D possibly being TRBD1 (6 bases). Germline-derived CDR1 and CDR2 are SGDLS and YYNGEE. The CDR3 runs 14 residues. The V gene lost 2 bases and the J gene lost 1 base, with 9 bases spanning the gap. The variable domain in full, with the rest retrieved from reference TRBV9 and TRBJ1-1, is DSGVTQTPKHLITATGQRVTLRCSPRSGDLSVYWYQQSLDQGLQFLIQYYNGEERAKGNILERFSAQQFPDLHSELNLSSLELGDSALYFCASSVGQQNTEAFFGQGTRLTVV.

This chain links TRBV7-9 with TRBJ2-3; possible D gene TRBD2, 6 bases. Germline values: CDR1 SEHNR, CDR2 FQNEAQ (reference sequence). Trimming pared 3 bases from V and 10 bases from J, leaving 11 bases between. The CDR3 contains 12 residues. The CDR3 reads CASSFVAEAQYF. Here the CDR3 DNA reads TGTGCCAGCAGCTTCGTAGCGGAGGCGCAGTATTTT.

The CDR3 spells CASSSASGSYEQYF. The CDR3, as DNA: TGTGCCAGCAGCTCCGCTAGCGGCTCCTACGAGCAGTACTTC. This rearrangement joins TRBV5-4 to TRBJ2-7, with TRBD2 identical over 7 bases. V gave up 3 bases and J gave up 0 bases; unmatched junction bases: 3. Germline CDR1 is SGHNT and CDR2 is YYREEE (reference sequence). This CDR3 is built from 14 residues.

The chain recombines TRBV28 with TRBJ2-7, with TRBD2 as a possible D gene (6 bases). This CDR3 comprises 13 residues. Germline lookup yields CDR1 MDHEN and CDR2 SYDVKM. Trimming removed 3 bases from V and 2 bases from J, with 8 bases in between. The CDR3: CASSLGRTYEQYF. The CDR3 DNA reads TGTGCCAGCAGTTTGGGGAGGACCTACGAGCAGTACTTC.

This chain connects TRBV7-2 to TRBJ2-2; tentatively, D is TRBD1 (6 bases). CDR1 is SGHTA and CDR2 is FQGNSA in the germline V gene. The CDR3 totals 19 residues. The germline V and J ends were trimmed by 3 bases and 0 bases, with 20 bases remaining between them. The CDR3 DNA reads as TGTGCCAGCAGCTTTCCTTACGGGGTGGGGGCCCCGAACACCGGGGAGCTGTTTTTT. Translation gives CASSFPYGVGAPNTGELFF.

This clone came up a few times. The V gene is TRBV6-1, the J gene TRBJ2-5; D is perhaps TRBD2 (5 bases). Germline V gene lookup returns CDR1 MNHNS and CDR2 SASEGT. V lost 7 bases and J lost 0, with 9 bases in between. The CDR3 contains 13 residues. The CDR3 protein is CASTPGNQETQYF. CDR3 sequence (DNA): TGTGCCAGCACACCGGGGAACCAAGAGACCCAGTACTTC.

The V call is TRBV6-6, the J call TRBJ2-1, with D perhaps TRBD2 (5 bases). Germline V gene data show CDR1 as MNHNY and CDR2 as SVGAGI (reference sequence). Trimming took 2 bases from V and 5 from J, leaving 7 bases between them. This CDR3 is built from 13 residues. The CDR3 spells CASSYAGDNEQFF. CDR3 DNA: TGTGCCAGCAGTTACGCCGGGGACAATGAGCAGTTCTTC.

The chain combines TRBV5-1 with TRBJ1-1; D is possibly TRBD1 (6 bases). The germline V gene encodes CDR1 SGHRS and CDR2 YFSETQ. The CDR3 runs to 12 residues. V lost 0 bases, J lost 6 bases, and 6 bases lay in between. The CDR3 DNA reads as TGCGCCAGCAGCTTGGAGGGGGCTGAAGCTTTCTTT. It is translated as CASSLEGAEAFF.

V usage is TRBV9 and J usage is TRBJ1-3; 7 bases map to TRBD1. The CDR3 sequence is 16 residues long. Unmatched junction bases numbered 7, after V lost 4 bases and J lost 0 bases. Per the germline V gene, CDR1 is SGDLS and CDR2 is YYNGEE. The CDR3 nucleotides are TGTGCCAGCAGCCCACCCGGGACAGCCTCTGGAAACACCATATATTTT. Its protein product is CASSPPGTASGNTIYF. The full variable domain, completed using reference TRBV9 and TRBJ1-3, is DSGVTQTPKHLITATGQRVTLRCSPRSGDLSVYWYQQSLDQGLQFLIQYYNGEERAKGNILERFSAQQFPDLHSELNLSSLELGDSALYFCASSPPGTASGNTIYFGEGSWLTVV.

J is TRBJ2-3 and V is TRBV10-3; TRBD1 agrees at 7 bases. Germline loops: CDR1 ENHRY, CDR2 SYGVKD. The CDR3 is 14 residues long. J lost 4 bases, V lost 6 bases, and 7 bases had no gene match. The CDR3 here is CAIRDGTAPDTQYF. CDR3 DNA sequence: TGTGCCATCAGGGACGGGACAGCTCCAGATACGCAGTATTTT.

J is TRBJ2-1 and V is TRBV19; TRBD2 is a possible D gene (5 bases). The germline V gene has CDR1 LNHDA and CDR2 SQIVND (reference sequence). The V end lost 5 bases, the J end lost 7 bases, and 18 bases lay between the germline ends. The CDR3 is made up of 15 amino acids. The CDR3 DNA is TGTGCCAGTAGTGAGACGGCGGGCAACAAAAATGAGCAGTTCTTC. Its protein is CASSETAGNKNEQFF.

V is TRBV29-1 and J is TRBJ2-1; 12 bases map to TRBD2. This CDR3 region has 13 residues. The V segment lost 5 bases and the J segment 9 bases; nucleotides outside the gene matches: 5. Germline assignment: CDR1 SQVTM and CDR2 ANQGSEA. CDR3 sequence reads: CSVLTSGRIEQFF. The CDR3 DNA reads as TGCAGCGTTCTTACTAGCGGGAGGATTGAGCAGTTCTTC.

This rearrangement joins TRBV30 to TRBJ1-1, with 7 bases that match TRBD1. Germline-derived CDR1 and CDR2 are GTSNPN and SVGIG (reference sequence). V shed 1 base, J shed 5 bases, and the junction held 10 bases outside the gene matches. The CDR3 extends over 15 amino acids. The CDR3 DNA follows: TGTGCCTGGAGTGGTCTCGGGACAGTAGATACTGAAGCTTTCTTT. Its translation is CAWSGLGTVDTEAFF.

This clone occurred once. This rearrangement joins TRBV15 to TRBJ1-4; the match to TRBD1 covers 7 bases. The CDR3 has 15 residues. Unmatched junction bases numbered 6, after V lost 5 bases and J lost 3 bases. The V gene's germline CDR1 is LNHNV and CDR2 YYDKDF (reference sequence). CDR3 loop: CATSPDRDANEKLFF. The CDR3, as DNA: TGTGCCACCAGCCCTGACAGGGATGCTAATGAAAAACTGTTTTTT.

The V gene is TRBV6-1, the J gene TRBJ1-4; 8 bases are a match to TRBD1. Losses at the gene ends were 8 bases for V and 3 bases for J; bases not matched to a gene: 8. Germline-derived CDR1 and CDR2 are MNHNS and SASEGT. This CDR3 region has 15 residues. The CDR3 DNA reads TGTGCCAGCGACAGGGGAAGTGCGGCTAATGAAAAACTGTTTTTT. Its translation: CASDRGSAANEKLFF.

The V and J genes are TRBV19 and TRBJ2-7; 8 nucleotides agree with TRBD2. J gave up 2 bases and V 5 bases, and 14 bases lay outside the gene matches. Per the germline V gene, CDR1 is LNHDA and CDR2 is SQIVND (reference sequence). The CDR3 length is 17 residues. The CDR3 coding sequence is TGTGCCAGTAGTTTTACTAGCGGCCCACTCGACCCCTACGAGCAGTACTTC. Residues: CASSFTSGPLDPYEQYF.

This chain joins TRBV19 and TRBJ1-5, with D perhaps matching TRBD1 (5 bases). Germline CDR1 reads LNHDA; CDR2 reads SQIVND (reference sequence). The CDR3 has 15 amino acids. Trimming cost V 6 bases and J 3 bases, with 15 bases left between them. DNA of the CDR3: TGTGCCAGTAGGCTTGGGACTGTAGACAATCAGCCCCAGCATTTT. It is translated as CASRLGTVDNQPQHF.

V gene TRBV25-1 combines with J gene TRBJ2-7; maybe TRBD1 (6 bases). V was shortened by 3 bases and J by 9 bases, with 18 bases between the two germline ends. Germline V lookup: CDR1 MGHDK, CDR2 SYGVNS. This CDR3 comprises 14 residues. This CDR3 is CASSDMGTSTGQYF. In DNA, the CDR3 is TGTGCCAGCAGTGATATGGGGACATCAACAGGGCAGTACTTC.

The chain combines TRBV25-1 with TRBJ2-6, with a possible D match to TRBD1 (5 bases). Germline CDR1 reads MGHDK; CDR2 reads SYGVNS. This CDR3 is built from 15 residues. The germline V and J ends were trimmed by 5 bases and 1 base, with 9 bases remaining between them. The CDR3 sequence is CASSSTVSGANVLTF. The CDR3 DNA reads as TGTGCCAGCAGTTCGACAGTATCTGGGGCCAACGTCCTGACTTTC.